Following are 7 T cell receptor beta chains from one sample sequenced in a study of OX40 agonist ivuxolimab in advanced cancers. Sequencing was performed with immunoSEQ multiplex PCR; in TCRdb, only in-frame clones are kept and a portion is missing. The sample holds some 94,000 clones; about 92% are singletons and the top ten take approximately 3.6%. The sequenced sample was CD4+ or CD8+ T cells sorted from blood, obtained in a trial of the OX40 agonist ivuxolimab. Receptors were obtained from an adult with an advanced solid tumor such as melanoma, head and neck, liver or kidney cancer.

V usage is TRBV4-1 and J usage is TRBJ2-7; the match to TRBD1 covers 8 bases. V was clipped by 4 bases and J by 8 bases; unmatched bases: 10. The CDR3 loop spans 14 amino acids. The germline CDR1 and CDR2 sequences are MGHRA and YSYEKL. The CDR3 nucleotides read TGCGCCAGCAGCCCAGTTACGGACAGGGAGAAGCAGTACTTC. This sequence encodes CASSPVTDREKQYF.

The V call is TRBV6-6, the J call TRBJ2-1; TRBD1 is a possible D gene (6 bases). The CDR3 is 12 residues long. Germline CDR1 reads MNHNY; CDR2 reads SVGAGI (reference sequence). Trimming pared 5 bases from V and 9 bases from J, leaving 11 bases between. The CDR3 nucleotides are TGTGCCAGCAGTCTCGGGACATTTGAGCAGTTCTTC. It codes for CASSLGTFEQFF.

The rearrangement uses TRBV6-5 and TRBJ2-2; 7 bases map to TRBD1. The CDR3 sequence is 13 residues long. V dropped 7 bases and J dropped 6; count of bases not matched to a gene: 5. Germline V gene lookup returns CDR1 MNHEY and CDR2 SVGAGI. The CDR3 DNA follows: TGTGCCAGCACCCAAACAGGGGCCGGGGAGCTGTTTTTT. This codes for CASTQTGAGELFF.

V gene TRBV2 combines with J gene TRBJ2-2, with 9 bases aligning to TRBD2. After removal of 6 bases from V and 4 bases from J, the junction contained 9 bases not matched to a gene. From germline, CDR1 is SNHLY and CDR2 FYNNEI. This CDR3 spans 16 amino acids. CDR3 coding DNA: TGTGCCAGCAGCCCCTTCCCTAGCGGGGCCACCGGGGAGCTGTTTTTT. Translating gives CASSPFPSGATGELFF.

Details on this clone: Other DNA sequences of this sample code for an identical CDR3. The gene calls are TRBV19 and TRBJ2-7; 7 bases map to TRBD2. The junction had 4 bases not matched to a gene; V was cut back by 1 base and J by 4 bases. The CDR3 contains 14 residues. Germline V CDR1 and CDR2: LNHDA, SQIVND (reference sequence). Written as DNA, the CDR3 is TGTGCCAGTAGTATAGGTACCGGGAGGTACGAGCAGTACTTC. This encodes CASSIGTGRYEQYF.

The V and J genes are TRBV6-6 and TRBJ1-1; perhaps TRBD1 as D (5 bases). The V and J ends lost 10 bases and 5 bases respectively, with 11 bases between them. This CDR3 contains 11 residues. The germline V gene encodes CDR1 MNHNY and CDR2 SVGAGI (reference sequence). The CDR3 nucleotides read TGTGCCACCATGGAGGGGACTGAAGCTTTCTTT. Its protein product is CATMEGTEAFF.

This chain's CDR3 is CASSSYESDTQYF. The CDR3 region has the DNA TGTGCCAGCAGCTCCTACGAGTCAGATACGCAGTATTTT. This sequence joins TRBV11-2 and TRBJ2-3; no clear D. The germline V gene has CDR1 SGHAT and CDR2 FQNNGV. The CDR3 spans 13 residues. V lost 4 bases and J 4 bases, leaving 9 bases between the germline ends.